The TCR beta chain under discussion was sequenced for a study of blood T cell repertoires in COVID-19. Donors in Cohort 3 who had recovered were those with two negative PCRs, healthcare professional clearance, or resolution of their symptoms. Authors' processing steps: Estimation of nucleated cell counts was performed using reference gene primer amplification. Sequencing was performed with immunoSEQ multiplex PCR; in TCRdb, only in-frame clones are kept and a portion is missing. The DNA gave D and trimming, while V, J and clone size come from that table. The repertoire has 300,000 to 350,000 clones, approximately 83% of them found once; the top ten carry less than 2.5%. Germline values: CDR1 SNHLY, CDR2 FYNNEI. CDR3 length equals 16 residues. The V gene end was trimmed by 5 bases and the J gene end by 0 bases; junction bases not matched to a gene: 7.

This TCR came from a man younger than 40 who had recovered from COVID-19. The V gene is TRBV2, the J gene TRBJ2-3; 8 nucleotides line up with TRBD2. Input material: PBMCs or T cells enriched from blood (not recorded which). The CDR3 protein is CASSPLAGTSTDTQYF. DNA of the CDR3: TGTGCCAGCAGTCCCTTAGCGGGGACGAGCACAGATACGCAGTATTTT.